This T cell receptor beta chain appears in the sequencing data of a study of T cell repertoires in cytomegalovirus infection. Whole-study context: Public TCR beta signatures were indicative of both CMV infection and a matching HLA type.

Study outcomes and limitations: The study found HLA-C-restricted CMV-specific TCR beta clonotypes dominating the ex vivo response.

TCRdb ran MiXCR on the reads and lists one entry per CDR3 protein. The repertoire holds around 100,000 distinct CDR3 sequences, with more than 15% as singletons. Trimming removed 3 bases at V and 5 bases at J, with 7 bases between. Germline V gene sequence: CDR1 SQVTM, CDR2 ANQGSEA. The CDR3 runs to 11 residues. This clonotype came up a few times. Its antigen is not identified. This clonotype originated in a human donor in good health (CMV status not recorded). Some clones in this sample may be carry-over from other donors' samples. The J gene is TRBJ2-5, the V gene TRBV29-1; the D call may be TRBD1 or TRBD2 (6 bases each). The sample was PBMCs. The CDR3 loop is CSVDGGETQYF. The CDR3 DNA sequence: TGCAGCGTTGACGGGGGCGAGACCCAGTACTTC.